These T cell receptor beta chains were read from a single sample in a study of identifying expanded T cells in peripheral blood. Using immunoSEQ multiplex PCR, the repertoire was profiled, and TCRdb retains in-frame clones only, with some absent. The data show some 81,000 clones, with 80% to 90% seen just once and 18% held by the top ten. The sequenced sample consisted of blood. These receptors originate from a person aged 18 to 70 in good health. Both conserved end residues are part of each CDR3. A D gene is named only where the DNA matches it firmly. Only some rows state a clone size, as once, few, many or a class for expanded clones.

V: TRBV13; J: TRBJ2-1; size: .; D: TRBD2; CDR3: CASSPGLANNEQFF; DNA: TGTGCCAGCAGCCCGGGACTAGCGAACAATGAGCAGTTCTTC
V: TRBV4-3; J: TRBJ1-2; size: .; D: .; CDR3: CASSQQMDSRGYTF; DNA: TGCGCCAGCAGCCAGCAAATGGACAGTCGGGGCTACACCTTC
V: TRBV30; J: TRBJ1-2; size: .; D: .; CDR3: CAWNNIRRAEGYGYTF; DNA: TGTGCCTGGAATAATATTCGGAGAGCCGAGGGCTATGGCTACACCTTC
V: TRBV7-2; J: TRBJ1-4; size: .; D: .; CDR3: CASTPAGTNEKLFF; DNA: TGTGCCAGCACCCCTGCGGGAACTAATGAAAAACTGTTTTTT
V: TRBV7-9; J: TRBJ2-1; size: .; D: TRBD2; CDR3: CASSPPGLEIGEQFF; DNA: TGTGCCAGCAGCCCGCCGGGACTAGAGATTGGTGAGCAGTTCTTC
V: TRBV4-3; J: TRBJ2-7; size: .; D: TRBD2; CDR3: CASSQDRSGASGEQYF; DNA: TGCGCCAGCAGCCAAGATCGAAGCGGGGCGTCGGGGGAGCAGTACTTC
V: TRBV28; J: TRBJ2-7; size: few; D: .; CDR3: CASTREGASNYEQYF; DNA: TGTGCCAGCACTCGGGAGGGGGCCTCCAACTACGAGCAGTACTTC
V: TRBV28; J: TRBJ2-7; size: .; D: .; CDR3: CASSSTTLYEQYF; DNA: TGTGCCAGCTCCTCTACAACATTATACGAGCAGTACTTC
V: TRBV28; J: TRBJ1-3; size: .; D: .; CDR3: CASSPPVGLSGNTIYF; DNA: TGTGCCAGCAGCCCGCCCGTCGGTCTCTCTGGAAACACCATATATTTT
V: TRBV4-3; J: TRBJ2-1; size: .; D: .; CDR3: CASSQVVNFGEQFF; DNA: TGCGCCAGCAGCCAAGTGGTAAACTTCGGTGAGCAGTTCTTC
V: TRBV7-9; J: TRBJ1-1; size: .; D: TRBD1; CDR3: CASSPPGQGAPEAFF; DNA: TGTGCCAGCAGCCCACCGGGACAGGGGGCCCCTGAAGCTTTCTTT
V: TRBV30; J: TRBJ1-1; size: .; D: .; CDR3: CAWAHGSTEAFF; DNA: TGTGCCTGGGCCCACGGGAGCACTGAAGCTTTCTTT
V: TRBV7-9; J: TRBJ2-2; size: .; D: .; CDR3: CASSAGPGELFF; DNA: TGTGCCAGCAGCGCCGGTCCCGGGGAGCTGTTTTTT
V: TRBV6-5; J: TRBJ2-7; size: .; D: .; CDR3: CASSQGGVRGEQYF; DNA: TGTGCCAGCAGCCAGGGGGGGGTTCGGGGCGAGCAGTACTTC
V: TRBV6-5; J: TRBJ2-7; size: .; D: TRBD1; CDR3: CASSYRQGTYEQYF; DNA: TGTGCCAGCAGTTACAGACAGGGGACCTACGAGCAGTACTTC
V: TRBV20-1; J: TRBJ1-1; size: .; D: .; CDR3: CSAEIDSEAFF; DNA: TGCAGTGCCGAAATAGACAGTGAAGCTTTCTTT
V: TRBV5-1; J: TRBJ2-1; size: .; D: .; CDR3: CASSKSGSSSYNEQFF; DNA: TGCGCCAGCAGCAAAAGCGGGTCAAGCTCCTACAATGAGCAGTTCTTC
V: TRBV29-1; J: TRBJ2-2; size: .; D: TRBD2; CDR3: CSATVAGRGTGELFF; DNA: TGCAGCGCTACCGTAGCGGGACGGGGGACCGGGGAGCTGTTTTTT
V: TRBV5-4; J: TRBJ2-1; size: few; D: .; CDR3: CASSPLGLEQFF; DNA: TGTGCCAGCAGCCCCCTCGGTTTAGAGCAGTTCTTC
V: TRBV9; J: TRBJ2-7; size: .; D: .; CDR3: CASSSQDTNSYEQYF; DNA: TGTGCCAGCAGCTCCCAGGACACCAACTCCTACGAGCAGTACTTC
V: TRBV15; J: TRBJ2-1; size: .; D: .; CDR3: CATSTSAAQGGSYNEQFF; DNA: TGTGCCACCAGCACCAGCGCGGCACAGGGTGGCTCCTACAATGAGCAGTTCTTC
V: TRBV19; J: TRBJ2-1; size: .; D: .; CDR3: CASSPTGIYYNEQFF; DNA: TGTGCCAGTAGTCCCACAGGGATTTACTACAATGAGCAGTTCTTC
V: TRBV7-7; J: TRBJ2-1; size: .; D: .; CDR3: CASSRAGTGSNEQFF; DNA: TGTGCTAGCAGCCGCGCGGGGACCGGCAGCAATGAGCAGTTCTTC
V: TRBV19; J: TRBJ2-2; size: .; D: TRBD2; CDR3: CASSGIAGGTGELFF; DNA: TGTGCCAGTAGTGGAATAGCGGGAGGCACCGGGGAGCTGTTTTTT
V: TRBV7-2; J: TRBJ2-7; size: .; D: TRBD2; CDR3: CASSQLAGPSYEQYF; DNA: TGTGCCAGCAGCCAGCTAGCGGGACCCTCCTACGAGCAGTACTTC
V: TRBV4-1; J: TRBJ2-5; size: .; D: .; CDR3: CASSHPGKQETQYF; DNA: TGCGCCAGCAGCCACCCAGGGAAGCAAGAGACCCAGTACTTC